This T cell receptor beta chain was retrieved from a study of cytomegalovirus exposure and HLA in healthy donors. Clones were sequenced by immunoSEQ multiplex PCR, and TCRdb holds only the in-frame ones, with some missing. The sample consists of roughly 180,000 clones, more than 75% of them appearing once. The CDR3 length is 17 residues. CDR1 is SGHTA and CDR2 is FQGNSA in the germline V gene. V shed 5 bases and J 2 bases; nucleotides not matched to a gene: 10. Material for sequencing was PBMCs. The chain couples TRBV7-2 to TRBJ2-5; 11 bases fit TRBD2. The TCR comes from a man under 40 in good health and CMV-seropositive. The CDR3 sequence is CASSPSIASGGQETQYF. The CDR3 DNA reads TGTGCCAGCAGCCCTTCTATAGCTAGCGGGGGGCAAGAGACCCAGTACTTC.